This T cell receptor beta chain was retrieved from a study of cytomegalovirus exposure and HLA in healthy donors. The wider study: Earlier, some 170 million T cells were analyzed, and about 120 million unique TCR beta sequences were found among them. Study-wide points: TCR association rates varied by HLA locus in a later analysis, with DRB1 highest and HLA-C lowest. The study carried out a later analysis of TCR beta sequences. It associated some 17,000 of them with specific HLA alleles at a false discovery rate of 0.05.

J was trimmed by 0 bases and V by 7 bases; bases with no gene match: 5. Germline CDR1 MNHNY, CDR2 SVGAGI (reference sequence). The CDR3 contains 14 residues. This clone was picked up a small number of times. Its antigen remains unknown. Primers for the PCR totalled 60 Vbeta and 13 Jbeta. Profiling relied on immunoSEQ multiplex PCR, and the TCRdb table lists in-frame clones only, not all of them. This sample has fewer than 300,000 clones, with 86% found just once. What was sequenced was PBMCs. The TCR originated in a man aged 40-50 years in good health and CMV-seropositive. The chain joins TRBV6-6 to TRBJ1-1; 7 positions match TRBD1. The CDR3 region is CASTQGPLNTEAFF. The CDR3 DNA sequence: TGTGCCAGCACACAGGGGCCCCTGAACACTGAAGCTTTCTTT.